This T cell receptor beta chain was captured in a study of T cell responses to AZD1222 COVID-19 vaccine. General observations from the study: Donors skewed white British and female; clonal diversity was possibly underestimated. At baseline, seropositivity was found in only six or seven AZD1222 recipients.

Turning to this clone: Its antigen is currently unknown.

Measured with immunoSEQ multiplex PCR; TCRdb has only the in-frame clones, and not every one. In the table there are approximately 150,000 clones, about 90% of which are singletons. The sequencing here drew on peripheral blood, taken 28 days after the second dose of the MenACWY control vaccine. This clonotype was sampled from an adult who received the MenACWY meningococcal vaccine as a control.

The CDR3: CASTSSGVRETQYF. For the CDR3, the DNA is TGTGCCAGTACCTCTTCAGGGGTGCGGGAGACCCAGTACTTC. This chain uses TRBV19 with TRBJ2-5; possibly TRBD1 for D (6 bases). CDR3 size: 14 residues. The V end lost 7 bases, the J end lost 5 bases, and 17 bases lay between the germline ends. The germline V gene has CDR1 LNHDA and CDR2 SQIVND (reference sequence). Complete variable domain (other parts from reference TRBV19 and TRBJ2-5): DGGITQSPKYLFRKEGQNVTLSCEQNLNHDAMYWYRQDPGQGLRLIYYSQIVNDFQKGDIAEGYSVSREKKESFPLTVTSAQKNPTAFYLCASTSSGVRETQYFGPGTRLLVL.